The 31 T cell receptor beta chains below come from one sample, sequenced in a study of control samples from healthy donors and cancer patients. TCRdb's copy holds only in-frame clones and misses some; the assay was immunoSEQ multiplex PCR. The repertoire holds tens of thousands of clones, 93% seen once, with about 1.3% in the top ten. Material for sequencing was PBMCs. These receptors all come from a woman between 40 and 55 years old with lung cancer.

The CDR3: CASSLSTGALYGYTF. Written as DNA, the CDR3 is TGTGCCAGCAGCCTTTCGACAGGGGCCCTTTATGGCTACACCTTC. This chain uses TRBV3-1 (or the pseudogene TRBV3-2) with TRBJ1-2, with 8 positions matching TRBD1. The CDR3 sequence is 15 residues long. The V segment lost 4 bases and the J segment 5 bases; nucleotides outside the gene matches: 9. Germline V lookup: CDR1 LGHDT, CDR2 YNNKEL (reference sequence).

The chain links TRBV19 to TRBJ2-5; the match to TRBD1 covers 9 bases. Germline trimming cut 5 bases from V and 5 bases from J; bases unmatched to any gene: 6. Germline V lookup: CDR1 LNHDA, CDR2 SQIVND (reference sequence). The CDR3 totals 14 residues. CDR3 loop: CASSGTGSGETQYF. The CDR3 DNA follows: TGTGCCAGTAGTGGGACAGGGAGCGGGGAGACCCAGTACTTC.

The chain joins TRBV3-1 (or the pseudogene TRBV3-2) to TRBJ1-1; D is undetermined. CDR1 is LGHDT, CDR2 YNNKEL, per germline (reference sequence). The V and J ends lost 2 bases and 4 bases respectively, with 11 bases between them. This CDR3 has 14 residues. Here the CDR3 reads CASSQSGVGTEAFF. CDR3 nucleotide sequence: TGTGCCAGCAGCCAATCTGGGGTGGGCACTGAAGCTTTCTTT.

This chain connects TRBV3-1 (or the pseudogene TRBV3-2) to TRBJ2-2; no reliable D call. CDR1 and CDR2 from the germline V gene are LGHDT and YNNKEL (reference sequence). The V end lost 7 bases, the J end lost 7 bases, and 7 bases lay between the germline ends. The CDR3 totals 11 residues. The CDR3 DNA is TGTGCCAGCATGGTGGGCGGGGAGCTGTTTTTT. Translating gives CASMVGGELFF.

The V call is TRBV14, the J call TRBJ2-2, with 8 bases fitting TRBD1. V was clipped by 2 bases and J by 6 bases; unmatched bases: 8. This CDR3 has 16 amino acids. Germline CDR1 SGHDN, CDR2 FVKESK. This CDR3 is CASSQWRTGSSGELFF. DNA for the CDR3: TGTGCCAGCAGCCAATGGCGGACAGGGAGTTCCGGGGAGCTGTTTTTT.

The genes are TRBV6-6 and TRBJ1-1; TRBD1 matches 12 bases. This CDR3 comprises 15 residues. V lost 6 bases, J lost 5 bases, and 7 bases stayed unmatched. Germline V gene data show CDR1 as MNHNY and CDR2 as SVGAGI (reference sequence). DNA for the CDR3: TGTGCCAGCAGCCCGGGACAGGGGGCGCGAACTGAAGCTTTCTTT. It encodes CASSPGQGARTEAFF.

This chain uses TRBV23-1 with TRBJ2-1; 7 bases align to TRBD1. TRBV23-1 is classed as an ORF, of uncertain function. J lost 6 bases, V lost 0 bases, and 8 bases had no gene match. This CDR3 contains 16 residues. CDR3 loop: CASSQSRQGWGNEQFF. In DNA, the CDR3 is TGCGCCAGCAGTCAATCGCGACAGGGTTGGGGCAATGAGCAGTTCTTC.

The chain has TRBV19 and TRBJ2-3, with a tentative D call TRBD1 (5 bases). This CDR3 is 17 amino acids long. Germline-derived CDR1 and CDR2 are LNHDA and SQIVND (reference sequence). V was shortened by 3 bases and J by 2 bases, with 18 bases between the two germline ends. The CDR3 reads CASSIISGRAITDTQYF. CDR3 in DNA: TGTGCCAGTAGTATTATTAGTGGCAGGGCCATCACAGATACGCAGTATTTT.

V is TRBV18 and J is TRBJ1-5, with 7 positions matching TRBD1. The trim removed 5 bases at V and 3 bases at J, leaving 4 bases unmatched. The CDR3 consists of 14 residues. CDR1 and CDR2 from the germline V gene are KGHSH and LQKENI. The chain's CDR3 is CASSVGTDNQPQHF. CDR3 in DNA: TGTGCCAGCTCAGTCGGGACAGACAATCAGCCCCAGCATTTT.

This sequence joins TRBV13 and TRBJ1-1; TRBD1 aligns across 10 bases. J was trimmed by 7 bases and V by 5 bases; bases with no gene match: 13. Germline lookup yields CDR1 PRHDT and CDR2 FYEKMQ (reference sequence). The CDR3 runs to 16 residues. The CDR3 DNA follows: TGTGCCAGCAGCATATTCCCCGGGACAGGGGACGATGAAGCTTTCTTT. Its protein is CASSIFPGTGDDEAFF.

The rearrangement links TRBV7-6 to TRBJ1-1; no reliable D call. Between the trimmed V and J ends, which lost 4 bases and 1 base, there was a span of 16 bases. The CDR3 consists of 16 residues. CDR1 and CDR2 from the germline V gene are SGHVS and FNYEAQ. The CDR3 spells CASSSLIVLGNTEAFF. CDR3 bases: TGTGCCAGCAGCTCCCTGATTGTCCTGGGGAACACTGAAGCTTTCTTT.

The chain employs TRBV3-1 (or the pseudogene TRBV3-2) and TRBJ2-4, with 7 bases aligning to TRBD1. Trimming took 1 base from V and 3 from J; bases not matched to a gene: 0. The germline V gene encodes CDR1 LGHDT and CDR2 YNNKEL (reference sequence). The CDR3 sequence is 14 residues long. Here the CDR3 reads CASSQGDSKNIQYF. CDR3 bases: TGTGCCAGCAGCCAAGGGGACAGCAAAAACATTCAGTACTTC.

The rearrangement uses TRBV6-1 and TRBJ2-3, with TRBD2 identical over 7 bases. V trimming: 8 bases; J trimming: 1 base; junction bases outside the gene matches: 0. The CDR3 consists of 12 residues. The germline gives CDR1 MNHNS, CDR2 SASEGT. CDR3 bases: TGTGCCAGCGGGGGGGGCACAGATACGCAGTATTTT. Its translation is CASGGGTDTQYF.

The rearrangement uses TRBV7-2 and TRBJ2-3; the D call may be TRBD1 or TRBD2 (5 bases each). Per germline, CDR1 SGHTA and CDR2 FQGNSA. This CDR3 contains 17 residues. V lost 5 bases and J lost 0, with 18 bases in between. CDR3 in DNA: TGTGCCAGCAGCCGCCCAACGGGGCAGGAGAGCACAGATACGCAGTATTTT. Its protein is CASSRPTGQESTDTQYF.

For this clone: Sequence at one end of the junction differs from germline and may be a read error. The chain couples TRBV20-1 to TRBJ2-4, with 8 bases that match TRBD1. The CDR3 is 11 residues long. Germline lookup yields CDR1 DFQATT and CDR2 SNEGSKA (reference sequence). This CDR3 reads CSARERTGQNF. CDR3 in DNA: TGCAGTGCTAGAGAAAGGACAGGGCAGAACTTC.

The chain joins TRBV18 to TRBJ2-5; D is possibly TRBD2 (5 bases). There are 14 residues in the CDR3. Germline assignment: CDR1 KGHSH and CDR2 LQKENI. V dropped 5 bases and J dropped 5 bases, with 15 bases sitting between them. The CDR3 region has the DNA TGTGCCAGCTCAGAGAGGGTACTATTGGAGACCCAGTACTTC. This translates into CASSERVLLETQYF. Using reference TRBV18 and TRBJ2-5 for the parts outside the CDR3, the full variable domain is NAGVMQNPRHLVRRRGQEARLRCSPMKGHSHVYWYRQLPEEGLKFMVYLQKENIIDESGMPKERFSAEFPKEGPSILRIQQVVRGDSAAYFCASSERVLLETQYFGPGTRLLVL.

V and J are TRBV6-5 and TRBJ1-4; D is possibly TRBD1 (6 bases). The CDR3 length is 14 residues. The V gene lost 0 bases and the J gene lost 6 bases, with 8 bases spanning the gap. CDR1 and CDR2 (germline): MNHEY, SVGAGI. CDR3 sequence reads: CASSYSWTDEKLFF. The CDR3 nucleotides are TGTGCCAGCAGTTACTCCTGGACAGATGAAAAACTGTTTTTT.

The chain carries TRBV15 and TRBJ2-7; D possibly corresponds to TRBD2 (6 bases). The V gene's germline CDR1 is LNHNV and CDR2 YYDKDF (reference sequence). V lost 0 bases and J 2 bases, leaving 8 bases between the germline ends. The CDR3 contains 14 residues. The CDR3 coding sequence is TGTGCCACCAGCAGAGATCCGGGGGCCTACGAGCAGTACTTC. Encoded protein: CATSRDPGAYEQYF.

This clone was seen just once. The chain joins TRBV3-1 (or the pseudogene TRBV3-2) to TRBJ1-1; 7 nucleotides line up with TRBD1. The ends lost 3 bases at V and 2 bases at J; junction bases unmatched: 12. Germline CDR1 is LGHDT and CDR2 is YNNKEL (reference sequence). The CDR3 totals 17 residues. CDR3 nucleotide sequence: TGTGCCAGCAGCCATTCTCTAGGGGGCAGGATTAACACTGAAGCTTTCTTT. This sequence encodes CASSHSLGGRINTEAFF.

This chain links TRBV7-3 with TRBJ2-5; 7 positions agree with TRBD2. The V segment lost 3 bases and the J segment 0 bases; nucleotides outside the gene matches: 10. The V gene's germline CDR1 is SGHTA and CDR2 FQGTGA. CDR3 size: 17 residues. Here the CDR3 DNA reads TGTGCCAGCAGCTTCTTGGGGGGGGGACCCAACCAAGAGACCCAGTACTTC. This sequence encodes CASSFLGGGPNQETQYF.

This clone was observed once. The gene calls are TRBV6-2 or TRBV6-3 and TRBJ2-5; TRBD1 is a possible D gene (6 bases). Trimming stripped 2 bases from V and 5 bases from J, with 30 bases between. Germline V gene data show CDR1 as MNHEY and CDR2 as SVGEGT. The CDR3 sequence is 20 residues long. In DNA form, the CDR3 reads TGTGCCAGCAGTTACGACCGGAAATCGACTGAGGTTACAGGGTGGGAGACCCAGTACTTC. It codes for CASSYDRKSTEVTGWETQYF.

V is TRBV10-2 and J is TRBJ1-6, with D tentatively TRBD1 (5 bases). V was cut by 4 bases and J by 7 bases, with 8 bases left in between. From germline, CDR1 is WSHSY and CDR2 SAAADI. CDR3 length: 13 amino acids. Here the CDR3 DNA reads TGCGCCAGCAGTGGGGACCGCAATTCACCCCTCCACTTT. This codes for CASSGDRNSPLHF.

There are a few counts of this clone. The identical CDR3 is also encoded by other nucleotide sequences in the sample. J is TRBJ1-1 and V is TRBV9, with D perhaps TRBD1 (6 bases). V dropped 3 bases and J dropped 5 bases, with 14 bases sitting between them. The germline V gene encodes CDR1 SGDLS and CDR2 YYNGEE. This CDR3 is 14 amino acids long. The CDR3, as DNA: TGTGCCAGCAGCGGTGGGGGGCCAGGAACTGAAGCTTTCTTT. Its translation is CASSGGGPGTEAFF.

A single count supports this clone. The chain uses TRBV12-5 and TRBJ2-5, with no clear D. The CDR3 runs to 15 residues. Trimming took 3 bases from V and 4 from J, leaving 15 bases between them. The germline V gene has CDR1 LGHNT and CDR2 FRNRAP. CDR3 region: CASGFYPTRTETQYF. The DNA of the CDR3 is TGTGCTAGTGGTTTCTACCCCACCAGGACAGAGACCCAGTACTTC.

The chain uses TRBV19 and TRBJ1-2; TRBD1 agrees at 9 bases. Germline V gene lookup returns CDR1 LNHDA and CDR2 SQIVND (reference sequence). The CDR3 runs to 13 residues. The ends lost 5 bases at V and 4 bases at J; junction bases unmatched: 2. The CDR3 nucleotides are TGTGCCAGTAGTGCGACAGGGGGCTATGGCTACACCTTC. Translated, it gives CASSATGGYGYTF.

The chain employs TRBV28 and TRBJ1-2; 9 nucleotides match TRBD1. Germline assignment: CDR1 MDHEN and CDR2 SYDVKM. CDR3 length equals 13 residues. V shed 7 bases and J 8 bases; nucleotides not matched to a gene: 8. CDR3 nucleotides: TGTGCCAGCACCTGGGGACAGGGCACAGGCTACACCTTC. Translating it yields CASTWGQGTGYTF.

This clone was detected only once. This chain connects TRBV6-6 to TRBJ1-6, with TRBD1 matching 9 bases. The CDR3 loop spans 15 amino acids. Germline V lookup: CDR1 MNHNY, CDR2 SVGAGI (reference sequence). V gave up 0 bases and J gave up 9 bases; unmatched junction bases: 3. CDR3 amino acids: CASSYSETGGSPLHF. The CDR3 nucleotides read TGTGCCAGCAGTTACTCGGAGACAGGGGGTTCACCCCTCCACTTT.

V gene TRBV6-5 combines with J gene TRBJ2-7; D is tentatively TRBD1 or TRBD2 (5 bases each). Trimming removed 6 bases from V and 3 bases from J, with 18 bases in between. The CDR3 sequence is 15 residues long. Germline V gene sequence: CDR1 MNHEY, CDR2 SVGAGI. Here the CDR3 reads CASRLSGWGIYEQYF. In DNA, the CDR3 is TGTGCCAGCAGGCTTTCGGGCTGGGGGATCTACGAGCAGTACTTC.

The chain is built from TRBV12-3 or TRBV12-4 and TRBJ2-1; D remains ambiguous. Trimming left V 4 bases short and J 9 bases short, with 7 bases between. The CDR3 sequence is 11 residues long. DNA for the CDR3: TGTGCCAGCAGTTCCTACGGTGAGCAGTTCTTC. It yields the protein CASSSYGEQFF.

This chain links TRBV3-1 (or the pseudogene TRBV3-2) with TRBJ1-4; D remains ambiguous. Germline V CDR1 and CDR2: LGHDT, YNNKEL (reference sequence). The length of the CDR3 is 18 residues. V was pared by 0 bases and J by 0 bases, with 14 bases between. The CDR3 loop is CASSQDPRRATTNEKLFF. The CDR3 DNA follows: TGTGCCAGCAGCCAAGATCCCCGAAGGGCGACAACTAATGAAAAACTGTTTTTT.

The J gene is TRBJ1-4, the V gene TRBV28; D call uncertain. This CDR3 region has 14 residues. Per germline, CDR1 MDHEN and CDR2 SYDVKM. The V end was cut by 6 bases, the J end by 0 bases, with 8 bases between. CDR3 sequence (DNA): TGTGCCAGCAGCCCTTGGGCAACTAATGAAAAACTGTTTTTT. It specifies CASSPWATNEKLFF.